This TCR beta chain was found in a study of blood T cell repertoires in COVID-19 (dated by TCRdb to the early 2020s). Background on the whole study: Samples covering the acute and convalescent phases of COVID-19 were provided by collaborators in the United States, Italy and Spain. The prospective study material was composed of cDNA or gDNA derived from T cells, B-cell-depleted T cells, or PBMCs. The dataset comprised deeply sampled blood TCRbeta repertoires from subjects exposed to, actively infected with, or recovered from COVID-19. The repertoires were released in a freely available public database meant as a resource for research on the immune response to SARS-CoV-2. Samples were obtained from the ongoing ImmuneRACE study (first 160 participants) and from 1,200 or so subjects provided by 6 global collaborators. The sample metadata nearly always contained a de-identified subject ID, COVID-19 status, age in years and sex. Where available, HLA class I and class II types were obtained from metadata supplied by the sample provider rather than from assay-based typing. The full study reports these points: Clinical and demographic metadata were provided uncurated, with the amount varying by source and participant.

From the cysteine up to the phenylalanine, the CDR3 has a length of 18 residues. Only CDR3 DNA remains: 54 bases, in frame from the first base. The junction shows trimming of 2 bases on V and 7 bases on J, and the gene matches do not reach 14 bases of it. Based on the germline V gene, the CDR1 and CDR2 sequences are LGHNA and YNFKEQ. TCRbeta CDR3 regions were amplified from genomic DNA using the immunoSEQ Assay, a bias-controlled multiplex PCR. Turning to the authors' computational methods: Within the assay, amplification of reference gene primers was used to estimate how many nucleated cells each sample contained. To quantify the absolute abundance of each unique TCRbeta CDR3 rearrangement, sequence reads were collapsed and filtered. Productive Simpson clonality was computed per sample as the square root of Simpson's diversity index over productive rearrangements. TCRdb's version of the immuneACCESS table is confined to in-frame rearrangements and falls short of the full clone set. An unresolved V gene accounts for under half of the shortfall where checked; the remainder is of unknown origin. V, J and clone size reflect that table, while D and trimming were determined from the DNA. The sample yields around 55,000 clones; about nine tenths were counted once. The top ten hold 8.5% of the sample.

This clone showed up just once. Its antigen is not yet known. Base qualities were left out, and no much larger clone turns up one base away. The collaborating institutions used their own protocols to collect whole blood in K2EDTA tubes. For TCRbeta analysis, collaborators shipped samples as frozen whole blood, isolated PBMCs, or DNA extracted from either of those sample types. The V and J genes are TRBV4-2 and TRBJ2-1; TRBD2 lines up with 10 middle nucleotides. Material: peripheral blood. This receptor was taken from a man aged 60 to 75 with active COVID-19. Here is the DNA: TGTGCCAGCAGCCAACCCCTGGGGGCTAGCGGGAGACGGAATGAGCAGTTCTTC. The encoded protein is CASSQPLGASGRRNEQFF.